The 19 T cell receptor beta chains in this list originate from one sample, sequenced in a study of cytomegalovirus exposure and HLA in healthy donors. PCR used 60 Vbeta primers and 13 Jbeta primers. Sequencing was performed with immunoSEQ multiplex PCR; in TCRdb, only in-frame clones are kept and a portion is missing. The table records about 130,000 clones, about 80% of them present only once. The sequencing input was PBMCs. All receptors derive from a man between 40 and 49 years old in good health and CMV-seronegative.

This chain links TRBV6-1 with TRBJ2-5; D unresolved. The V end lost 1 base, the J end lost 5 bases, and 11 bases lay between the germline ends. Germline V CDR1 and CDR2: MNHNS, SASEGT. The CDR3 is 14 amino acids. CDR3: CASSEDSLVETQYF. The CDR3 region has the DNA TGTGCCAGCAGTGAAGACAGTTTGGTGGAGACCCAGTACTTC.

This chain joins TRBV10-2 and TRBJ2-1; possible D gene TRBD2, 6 bases. The CDR3 has 14 residues. The V gene's germline CDR1 is WSHSY and CDR2 SAAADI. Trimming removed 4 bases at V and 3 bases at J, with 10 bases between. The CDR3 region has the DNA TGCGCCAGCAGTGGAAATAGCGGCTACAATGAGCAGTTCTTC. Its protein is CASSGNSGYNEQFF.

The chain uses TRBV6-1 and TRBJ1-3; a weak D match, TRBD1 (5 bases). The CDR3 covers 16 residues. Deletions cut 2 bases from V and 10 bases from J, with 21 bases between. In germline, CDR1 is MNHNS, CDR2 SASEGT. The CDR3 DNA follows: TGTGCCAGCAGTGAACTTTCATCGGGTTTCGGGGGGACCATATATTTT. It codes for CASSELSSGFGGTIYF.

The chain carries TRBV7-9 and TRBJ2-7; 7 bases align to TRBD2. The CDR3 sequence is 15 residues long. Trimming took 7 bases from V and 2 from J; bases not matched to a gene: 11. Germline V gene lookup returns CDR1 SEHNR and CDR2 FQNEAQ (reference sequence). This CDR3 is CASTPGGSLTYEQYF. The DNA for the CDR3 is TGTGCCAGCACCCCCGGGGGGAGCTTGACCTACGAGCAGTACTTC.

The CDR3 is CASMRLAGATDTQYF. CDR3 DNA: TGCGCCAGCATGAGACTAGCGGGGGCCACAGATACGCAGTATTTT. The V call is TRBV4-1, the J call TRBJ2-3; TRBD2 aligns across 12 bases. Trimming took 7 bases from V and 2 from J; bases not matched to a gene: 4. The CDR3 spans 15 residues. The germline CDR1 and CDR2 sequences are MGHRA and YSYEKL.

The chain couples TRBV2 to TRBJ2-7; D is unresolved. The CDR3 is made up of 14 amino acids. Germline CDR1 and CDR2: SNHLY and FYNNEI. V lost 8 bases, J lost 0 bases, and 14 bases lay in between. The CDR3 protein is CASGLIRSSYEQYF. The CDR3 DNA reads TGTGCCAGCGGATTAATAAGGAGCTCCTACGAGCAGTACTTC.

The chain combines TRBV4-2 with TRBJ2-1; 7 positions agree with TRBD2. J gave up 6 bases and V 0 bases, and 5 bases lay outside the gene matches. This CDR3 contains 15 residues. Germline CDR1 is LGHNA and CDR2 is YNFKEQ. CDR3 nucleotides: TGTGCCAGCAGCCAAGAGGGCGCTAGCGGCAATGAGCAGTTCTTC. This sequence encodes CASSQEGASGNEQFF.

In this sample, this clone turned up once. The gene calls are TRBV2 and TRBJ2-5, with TRBD2 as a possible D gene (7 bases). In germline, CDR1 is SNHLY, CDR2 FYNNEI. This CDR3 spans 14 amino acids. Trimming removed 3 bases from V and 6 bases from J, with 14 bases in between. The DNA for the CDR3 is TGTGCCAGCAGTGATTCGGGGGGCCTGAAGACCCAGTACTTC. Protein product: CASSDSGGLKTQYF.

The chain combines TRBV5-1 with TRBJ2-3; D possibly corresponds to TRBD1 (6 bases). Trimming took 0 bases from V and 2 from J, leaving 10 bases between them. The germline V gene encodes CDR1 SGHRS and CDR2 YFSETQ. The CDR3 runs to 15 residues. The CDR3 loop reads CASSLGAGDTDTQYF. The CDR3 DNA is TGCGCCAGCAGCTTGGGGGCAGGGGACACAGATACGCAGTATTTT.

V usage is TRBV2 and J usage is TRBJ1-3; no reliable D call. The CDR3 covers 13 residues. The ends were cut back, 2 bases at V and 1 base at J, with 3 bases in the middle. Germline CDR1 is SNHLY and CDR2 is FYNNEI. CDR3 sequence (DNA): TGTGCCAGCAGTGAAATATCTGGAAACACCATATATTTT. Translated, it gives CASSEISGNTIYF.

This clone has a single count. The chain couples TRBV19 to TRBJ1-2; 8 nucleotides align to TRBD1. The CDR3 extends over 16 amino acids. Germline V gene lookup returns CDR1 LNHDA and CDR2 SQIVND (reference sequence). The ends lost 5 bases at V and 1 base at J; junction bases unmatched: 9. The chain's CDR3 is CASSGVEGQGNYGYTF. The CDR3 DNA reads as TGTGCCAGTAGTGGCGTTGAAGGACAGGGTAACTATGGCTACACCTTC.

The table lists this clone with a few counts. The chain links TRBV20-1 to TRBJ1-2; D is ambiguous. V was shortened by 5 bases and J by 7 bases, with 11 bases between the two germline ends. This CDR3 spans 11 amino acids. CDR1 is DFQATT, CDR2 SNEGSKA, per germline (reference sequence). The CDR3 DNA reads as TGCAGTGCTGCCGCCGGGGTTGGCTACACCTTC. Its translation: CSAAAGVGYTF.

This rearrangement joins TRBV5-1 to TRBJ1-4; 10 bases are shared with TRBD1. The CDR3 loop spans 15 amino acids. V lost 4 bases and J lost 7; bases outside the gene matches: 7. Germline CDR1 SGHRS, CDR2 YFSETQ. For the CDR3, the DNA is TGCGCCAGCAGCCCCGGACAGGGGGTGGGTGAAAAACTGTTTTTT. Encoded protein: CASSPGQGVGEKLFF.

This clone was observed a handful of times. The chain recombines TRBV19 with TRBJ2-1; D unclear. The V and J ends lost 5 bases and 4 bases respectively, with 9 bases between them. The CDR3 has 13 amino acids. The germline V gene has CDR1 LNHDA and CDR2 SQIVND (reference sequence). CDR3: CASSPPVYNEQFF. The CDR3 DNA is TGTGCCAGTAGTCCCCCAGTGTACAATGAGCAGTTCTTC.

The chain carries TRBV7-6 and TRBJ2-5; 9 nucleotides agree with TRBD1. With V trimmed by 4 bases and J by 7 bases, 1 base remained unmatched. There are 12 residues in the CDR3. Germline CDR1 and CDR2: SGHVS and FNYEAQ. CDR3 sequence (DNA): TGTGCCAGCAGCTCGGACAGGGGGACCCAGTACTTC. Its translation is CASSSDRGTQYF. Full variable domain (remainder filled in from reference TRBV7-6 and TRBJ2-5): GAGVSQSPRYKVTKRGQDVALRCDPISGHVSLYWYRQALGQGPEFLTYFNYEAQQDKSGLPNDRFSAERPEGSISTLTIQRTEQRDSAMYRCASSSDRGTQYFGPGTRLLVL.

The chain carries TRBV6-6 and TRBJ2-2; 7 bases fit TRBD2. The CDR3 consists of 15 residues. Germline CDR1 MNHNY, CDR2 SVGAGI (reference sequence). Trimming took 7 bases from V and 5 from J; bases not matched to a gene: 10. CDR3 region: CASTPGGSGTGELFF. CDR3 in DNA: TGTGCCAGCACCCCAGGAGGTAGCGGGACCGGGGAGCTGTTTTTT.

In this sample, this clone turned up a few times. The CDR3 reads CASSYGLAGSYEQYF. In DNA, the CDR3 is TGCGCCAGCAGCTACGGACTAGCGGGCTCCTACGAGCAGTACTTC. The rearrangement links TRBV5-1 to TRBJ2-7; 11 nucleotides align to TRBD2. Germline CDR1 SGHRS, CDR2 YFSETQ. V gave up 3 bases and J gave up 0 bases; unmatched junction bases: 2. The CDR3 loop spans 15 amino acids.

For the CDR3, the DNA is TGTGCCATCAGTCACCGGACTAGCGGTCCTTCTCCGCAGTATTTT. It specifies CAISHRTSGPSPQYF. The V and J genes are TRBV10-3 and TRBJ2-3, with 10 bases aligning to TRBD2. V trimming: 5 bases; J trimming: 10 bases; junction bases outside the gene matches: 12. This CDR3 comprises 15 residues. Germline CDR1 and CDR2: ENHRY and SYGVKD.

This clone has a single count. J is TRBJ2-3 and V is TRBV5-1, with 9 nucleotides matching TRBD2. After removal of 1 base from V and 2 bases from J, the junction contained 8 bases not matched to a gene. This CDR3 contains 17 residues. CDR1 is SGHRS and CDR2 is YFSETQ in the germline V gene. CDR3 sequence (DNA): TGCGCCAGCAGCTTGTCGCTAGCGGGGACTTTCACAGATACGCAGTATTTT. Encoded protein: CASSLSLAGTFTDTQYF.